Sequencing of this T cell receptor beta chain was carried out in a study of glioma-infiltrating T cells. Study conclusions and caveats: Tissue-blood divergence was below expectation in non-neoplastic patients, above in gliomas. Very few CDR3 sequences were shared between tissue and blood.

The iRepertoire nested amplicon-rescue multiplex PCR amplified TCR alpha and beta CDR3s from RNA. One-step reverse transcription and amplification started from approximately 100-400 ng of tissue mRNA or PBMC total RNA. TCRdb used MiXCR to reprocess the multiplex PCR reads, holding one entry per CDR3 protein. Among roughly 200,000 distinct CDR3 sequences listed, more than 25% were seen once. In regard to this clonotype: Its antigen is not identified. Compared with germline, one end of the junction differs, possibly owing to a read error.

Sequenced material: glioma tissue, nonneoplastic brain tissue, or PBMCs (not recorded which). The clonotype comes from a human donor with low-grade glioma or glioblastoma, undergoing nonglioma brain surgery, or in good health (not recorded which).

The CDR3 reads CVSRGPSYEQYF. In DNA form, the CDR3 reads TGTGTCAGCAGGGGGCCATCCTACGAGCAGTACTTT. The J gene is TRBJ2-3, the V gene TRBV6-1; 8 nucleotides line up with TRBD1. The CDR3 spans 12 residues. The V gene's germline CDR1 is MNHNS and CDR2 SASEGT.